These 13 T cell receptor beta chains originate from one sample sequenced in a study of beta chain features in type 1 diabetes. Expressed TCRB transcripts were sequenced because the isolated RNA had all been reverse transcribed beforehand. The repertoire was sequenced with immunoSEQ multiplex PCR; TCRdb's copy has only in-frame clones and lacks some. Among about half a million clones, about 32% were seen once, and the ten largest hold about 0.065%. The sequenced material came from naive CD4+ T cells from blood. The receptors originated from a man in his late teens or twenties in good health.

The chain is built from TRBV29-1 and TRBJ2-2; D ambiguous. Germline lookup yields CDR1 SQVTM and CDR2 ANQGSEA. With 3 bases removed from V and 0 bases from J, the gap between germline ends came to 8 bases. The CDR3 consists of 14 residues. DNA of the CDR3: TGCAGCGTTGATTCGGCAGCGAACACCGGGGAGCTGTTTTTT. It codes for CSVDSAANTGELFF.

With respect to this clone: One end of the junction fails to match germline, which may point to a read error. The rearrangement uses TRBV28 and TRBJ2-7; D unclear. The CDR3 length is 14 residues. Germline assignment: CDR1 MDHEN and CDR2 SYDVKM. The CDR3 DNA sequence: TGTGCCAGCAGCGTAGACCGGGCGCTCTACGGGCAGTACTTC. Translating gives CASSVDRALYGQYF. Drawing the rest from reference TRBV28 and TRBJ2-7, the complete variable domain is DVKVTQSSRYLVKRTGEKVFLECVQDMDHENMFWYRQDPGLGLRLIYFSYDVKMKEKGDIPEGYSVSREKKERFSLILESASTNQTSMYLCASSVDRALYGQYFGPGTRLTVT.

V is TRBV19 and J is TRBJ2-1; unclear D gene. Looked up from germline, CDR1 is LNHDA and CDR2 is SQIVND (reference sequence). This CDR3 is built from 14 residues. Between the trimmed V and J ends, which lost 5 bases and 6 bases, there was a span of 14 bases. CDR3 nucleotides: TGTGCCAGTAGTTCCAGGCAAATCGTCAATGAGCAGTTCTTC. As protein: CASSSRQIVNEQFF.

The chain couples TRBV9 to TRBJ2-1; D is uncertain. Germline V gives CDR1 SGDLS, CDR2 YYNGEE. Trimming removed 0 bases at V and 0 bases at J, with 16 bases between. The CDR3 is 18 amino acids. CDR3 in amino acids: CASSVVGRLPSSYNEQFF. As DNA, the CDR3 is TGTGCCAGCAGCGTAGTCGGAAGACTTCCCAGCTCCTACAATGAGCAGTTCTTC.

This clone was detected once. The V call is TRBV2, the J call TRBJ2-3; 7 bases are shared with TRBD2. From germline, CDR1 is SNHLY and CDR2 FYNNEI. Trimming took 5 bases from V and 2 from J; bases not matched to a gene: 10. The CDR3 has 16 residues. As DNA, the CDR3 is TGTGCCAGCAGTCATCGGTTGCGGGACTACACAGATACGCAGTATTTT. This sequence encodes CASSHRLRDYTDTQYF.

This chain connects TRBV14 to TRBJ2-1; the D gene is possibly TRBD2 (6 bases). This CDR3 has 16 residues. The germline V gene has CDR1 SGHDN and CDR2 FVKESK. V gave up 1 base and J gave up 0 bases, with 10 bases separating them. The CDR3: CASSQGGSGSYNEQFF. Written as DNA, the CDR3 is TGTGCCAGCAGCCAAGGAGGTAGCGGCTCCTACAATGAGCAGTTCTTC.

V gene TRBV30 combines with J gene TRBJ2-5, with D perhaps TRBD2 (6 bases). Germline V gives CDR1 GTSNPN, CDR2 SVGIG (reference sequence). This CDR3 spans 14 amino acids. V was shortened by 3 bases and J by 6 bases, with 17 bases between the two germline ends. The CDR3 loop is CAWSRPTGEKTQYF. CDR3 bases: TGTGCCTGGAGCCGACCCACGGGGGAGAAGACCCAGTACTTC.

This clone turned up a few times. The chain uses TRBV5-5 and TRBJ2-7; 7 nucleotides agree with TRBD1. After removal of 4 bases from V and 3 bases from J, the junction contained 1 base not matched to a gene. This CDR3 has 12 amino acids. Germline CDR1 and CDR2: SGHKS and YYEKEE (reference sequence). CDR3 in DNA: TGTGCCAGCAGCCGACAGGGCTACGAGCAGTACTTC. Translating gives CASSRQGYEQYF.

This clone turned up a few times. V and J are TRBV30 and TRBJ2-7; weak D call: TRBD2 (5 bases). Germline CDR1 and CDR2: GTSNPN and SVGIG (reference sequence). Trimming stripped 2 bases from V and 3 bases from J, with 8 bases between. The CDR3 consists of 12 residues. The CDR3 reads CAWSLLGYEQYF. In nucleotides, the CDR3 is TGTGCCTGGAGTCTACTAGGCTACGAGCAGTACTTC.

This clone was counted between two and nine times. The rearrangement joins TRBV7-9 to TRBJ2-7, with D perhaps matching TRBD1 (5 bases). The V gene's germline CDR1 is SEHNR and CDR2 FQNEAQ (reference sequence). V was shortened by 2 bases and J by 3 bases, with 8 bases between the two germline ends. The CDR3 runs 13 residues. The CDR3 sequence is CASSLQGNYEQYF. The CDR3, as DNA: TGTGCCAGCAGCTTACAGGGAAACTACGAGCAGTACTTC.

This clone has just a few counts. V usage is TRBV30 and J usage is TRBJ2-5; possibly TRBD1 for D (6 bases). Trimming shortened V by 0 bases and J by 6 bases, and 14 bases separated the two germline ends. This CDR3 spans 14 amino acids. CDR1 GTSNPN and CDR2 SVGIG come from the germline V gene (reference sequence). The CDR3: CAWSVPGALQTQYF. CDR3 sequence (DNA): TGTGCCTGGAGTGTACCAGGGGCCTTGCAGACCCAGTACTTC.

This clone came up a few times. The genes are TRBV9 and TRBJ1-4, with D unresolved. The CDR3 is 15 amino acids. The germline V gene has CDR1 SGDLS and CDR2 YYNGEE. Trimming left V 3 bases short and J 5 bases short, with 14 bases between. The CDR3 DNA reads as TGTGCCAGCAGCGCCCGACCCGGAGGGAATGAAAAACTGTTTTTT. Its protein is CASSARPGGNEKLFF.

In this sample, this clone turned up a few times. The chain uses TRBV29-1 and TRBJ2-3; no clear D. The V gene lost 1 base and the J gene lost 6 bases, with 11 bases spanning the gap. The CDR3 runs 13 residues. Germline values: CDR1 SQVTM, CDR2 ANQGSEA. The CDR3 nucleotides read TGCAGCGTTGAAGGACCCGTGGCGGATACGCAGTATTTT. It encodes CSVEGPVADTQYF.